A selection of T cell receptor beta chains follows, all from one sample in a study of shared clonotypes between healthy human individuals. Profiling relied on immunoSEQ multiplex PCR, and the TCRdb table lists in-frame clones only, not all of them. The sample includes some 580,000 clones, approximately 97% seen only once; the top ten take approximately 0.057%. The sequenced sample was naive CD4+ T cells sorted from blood. The receptors were sampled from a woman in her twenties or thirties in good health. CDR3s include the opening cysteine and the closing phenylalanine or tryptophan.

V gene	J gene	CDR3 protein
TRBV11-2	TRBJ1-1	CASSGIWDRGTEAFF
TRBV29-1	TRBJ2-1	CSVTPPYNEQFF
TRBV10-3	TRBJ1-1	CAIATGETTEAFF
TRBV27	TRBJ2-5	CASSLRAQETQYF
TRBV5-1	TRBJ2-3	CASSLDSGQDTQYF
TRBV11-2	TRBJ1-3	CASSLDWGMRAGNTIYF
TRBV4-1	TRBJ1-2	CASSTRDRGHGGYTF
TRBV28	TRBJ1-1	CASSLIPMNAEAFF
TRBV5-6	TRBJ2-4	CASSLAGRGEPRYF
TRBV10-2	TRBJ2-7	CASSERLGSSYEQYF
TRBV7-3	TRBJ2-1	CASSPSSYNEQFF
TRBV28	TRBJ2-7	CASSLQGALTYEQYF
TRBV15	TRBJ1-5	CATSRGGASNQPQHF
TRBV7-9	TRBJ1-5	CASSLASGNQPQHF
TRBV7-9	TRBJ1-1	CASSLGTNTEAFF
TRBV19	TRBJ2-4	CASRATGAKNIQYF
TRBV21-1	TRBJ1-2	CASTPGQPYGYTF
TRBV7-9	TRBJ2-5	CASIRDRFGETQYF